The 10 T cell receptor beta chains listed next were all sequenced from one sample in a study of Ad26.COV2.S vaccination and SARS-CoV-2 variants. Described treatment: roughly 18 received Ad26.COV2.S at low or high dose, single or two shots; several received placebo; per-sample allocation not given. Sampling was done on day 63 after the first vaccine or placebo injection. Profiling relied on immunoSEQ multiplex PCR, and the TCRdb table lists in-frame clones only, not all of them. The top ten hold approximately 3.4% of the sample, which has around 250,000 clones, around 87% seen once. Here the sequenced sample was peripheral blood, taken in a trial of Ad26.COV2.S vaccine versus placebo. The receptors were gathered from a person aged 18 to 65 who received the Ad26.COV2.S COVID-19 vaccine or a placebo.

The chain recombines TRBV5-1 with TRBJ2-3; D perhaps matches TRBD1 (6 bases). CDR3 size: 14 residues. Looked up from germline, CDR1 is SGHRS and CDR2 is YFSETQ. Trimming removed 2 bases from V and 0 bases from J, with 7 bases in between. The CDR3 sequence is CASSFTGSTDTQYF. In DNA, the CDR3 is TGCGCCAGCAGCTTCACAGGGAGCACAGATACGCAGTATTTT.

The chain uses TRBV2 and TRBJ2-7; D unclear. Deletions cut 4 bases from V and 2 bases from J, with 3 bases between. The CDR3 extends over 11 amino acids. Germline loops: CDR1 SNHLY, CDR2 FYNNEI. CDR3 loop: CASSATYEQYF. CDR3 in DNA: TGTGCCAGCAGTGCCACCTACGAGCAGTACTTC.

J is TRBJ1-5 and V is TRBV19; D gene unclear. Germline loops: CDR1 LNHDA, CDR2 SQIVND (reference sequence). V was clipped by 1 base and J by 5 bases, with 6 bases between them. The CDR3 is 13 residues long. This CDR3 is CASSIVSYQPQHF. The CDR3, as DNA: TGTGCCAGTAGTATAGTAAGTTATCAGCCCCAGCATTTT. Full variable domain (rest looked up from reference TRBV19 and TRBJ1-5): DGGITQSPKYLFRKEGQNVTLSCEQNLNHDAMYWYRQDPGQGLRLIYYSQIVNDFQKGDIAEGYSVSREKKESFPLTVTSAQKNPTAFYLCASSIVSYQPQHFGDGTRLSIL.

V gene TRBV5-6 combines with J gene TRBJ1-1, with D possibly matching TRBD1 (5 bases). Trimming removed 0 bases from V and 1 base from J, with 16 bases in between. The CDR3 covers 17 residues. CDR1 SGHDT and CDR2 YYEEEE come from the germline V gene. DNA for the CDR3: TGTGCCAGCAGCTTGGTGTCGGCAGGGTATTCGAACACTGAAGCTTTCTTT. Translating it yields CASSLVSAGYSNTEAFF.

The chain has TRBV19 and TRBJ2-7; TRBD1 aligns across 7 bases. This CDR3 spans 16 amino acids. Germline-derived CDR1 and CDR2 are LNHDA and SQIVND (reference sequence). After removal of 8 bases from V and 0 bases from J, the junction contained 13 bases not matched to a gene. The CDR3: CASSFSGQTSSYEQYF. The CDR3 DNA is TGTGCCAGTTCCTTTTCGGGACAGACGAGCTCCTACGAGCAGTACTTC.

This clone was seen a single time. The chain is built from TRBV28 and TRBJ2-3, with D unclear. CDR1 and CDR2 from the germline V gene are MDHEN and SYDVKM. This CDR3 comprises 13 residues. The V end lost 10 bases, the J end lost 1 base, and 12 bases lay between the germline ends. The chain's CDR3 is CATNTGGTDTQYF. The CDR3 region has the DNA TGTGCCACCAATACGGGCGGCACAGATACGCAGTATTTT.

This sequence joins TRBV19 and TRBJ2-6, with D perhaps TRBD1 (6 bases). The V and J ends lost 3 bases and 3 bases respectively, with 9 bases between them. This CDR3 region has 15 residues. The germline V gene has CDR1 LNHDA and CDR2 SQIVND (reference sequence). CDR3 sequence reads: CASSIPQGGANVLTF. As DNA, the CDR3 is TGTGCCAGTAGTATTCCACAGGGTGGGGCCAACGTCCTGACTTTC.

This chain links TRBV18 with TRBJ2-1; 7 nucleotides align to TRBD2. The CDR3 contains 17 residues. Germline trimming cut 1 base from V and 4 bases from J; bases unmatched to any gene: 10. The germline CDR1 and CDR2 sequences are KGHSH and LQKENI. CDR3 protein: CASSPQVGGGFYNEQFF. The CDR3 nucleotides are TGTGCCAGCTCACCACAGGTGGGCGGGGGTTTTTACAATGAGCAGTTCTTC.

The chain employs TRBV19 and TRBJ1-2; TRBD1 agrees at 8 bases. The CDR3 is made up of 14 amino acids. Germline CDR1 reads LNHDA; CDR2 reads SQIVND (reference sequence). Trimming cost V 5 bases and J 2 bases; bases outside gene matches: 4. The CDR3 nucleotides read TGTGCCAGTAGTGTATGGACAGGGAACTATGGCTACACCTTC. Its protein is CASSVWTGNYGYTF.

The chain joins TRBV3-1 (or the pseudogene TRBV3-2) to TRBJ1-3, with a tentative D call TRBD1 (6 bases). The CDR3 spans 21 residues. V lost 0 bases and J lost 0, with 24 bases in between. Germline CDR1 is LGHDT and CDR2 is YNNKEL (reference sequence). The CDR3 is CASSQERGQTFLPSSGNTIYF. CDR3 bases: TGTGCCAGCAGCCAAGAACGTGGACAGACCTTCCTGCCATCCTCTGGAAACACCATATATTTT.